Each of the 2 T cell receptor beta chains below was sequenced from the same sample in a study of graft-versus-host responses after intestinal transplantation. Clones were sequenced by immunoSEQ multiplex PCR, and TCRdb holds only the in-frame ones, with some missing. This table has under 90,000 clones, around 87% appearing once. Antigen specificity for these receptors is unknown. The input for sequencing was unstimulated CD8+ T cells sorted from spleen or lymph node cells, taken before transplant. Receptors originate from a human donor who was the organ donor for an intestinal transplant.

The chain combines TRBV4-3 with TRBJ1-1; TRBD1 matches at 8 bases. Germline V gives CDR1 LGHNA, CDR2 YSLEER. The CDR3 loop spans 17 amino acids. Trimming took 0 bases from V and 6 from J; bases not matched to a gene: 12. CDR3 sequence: CASSQDRRGQGGAEAFF. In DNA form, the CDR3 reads TGCGCCAGCAGCCAAGATAGAAGAGGACAGGGTGGGGCTGAAGCTTTCTTT.

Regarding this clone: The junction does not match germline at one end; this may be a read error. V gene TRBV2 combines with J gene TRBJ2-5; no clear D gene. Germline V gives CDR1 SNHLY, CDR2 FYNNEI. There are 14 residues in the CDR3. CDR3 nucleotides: TGTGCCAGCAGTGAACTCCGGCTGAAAGAGGCCCAGTACTTC. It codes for CASSELRLKEAQYF.